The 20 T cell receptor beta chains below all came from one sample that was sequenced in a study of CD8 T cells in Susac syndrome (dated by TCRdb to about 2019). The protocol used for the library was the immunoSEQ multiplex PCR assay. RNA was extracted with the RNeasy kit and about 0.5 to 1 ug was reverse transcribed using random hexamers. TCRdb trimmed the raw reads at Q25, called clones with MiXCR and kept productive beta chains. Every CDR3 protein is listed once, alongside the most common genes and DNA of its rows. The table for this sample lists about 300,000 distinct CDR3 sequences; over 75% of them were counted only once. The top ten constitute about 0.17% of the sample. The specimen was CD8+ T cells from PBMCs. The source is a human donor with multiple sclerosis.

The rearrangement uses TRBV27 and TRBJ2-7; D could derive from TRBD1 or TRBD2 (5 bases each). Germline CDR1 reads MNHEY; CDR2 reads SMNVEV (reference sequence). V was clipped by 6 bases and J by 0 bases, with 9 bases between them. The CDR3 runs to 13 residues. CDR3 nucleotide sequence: TGTGCCAGCAGCTTCGGGGCCTCCTACGAGCAGTACTTC. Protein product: CASSFGASYEQYF.

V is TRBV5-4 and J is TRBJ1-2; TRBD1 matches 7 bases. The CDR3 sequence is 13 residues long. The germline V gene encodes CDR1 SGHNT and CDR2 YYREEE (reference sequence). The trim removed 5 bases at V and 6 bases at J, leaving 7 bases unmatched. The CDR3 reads CASSLGGGNGYTF. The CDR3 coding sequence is TGTGCCAGCAGTTTAGGGGGCGGCAATGGCTACACCTTC. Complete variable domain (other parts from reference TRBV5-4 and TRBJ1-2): ETGVTQSPTHLIKTRGQQVTLRCSSQSGHNTVSWYQQALGQGPQFIFQYYREEENGRGNFPPRFSGLQFPNYSSELNVNALELDDSALYLCASSLGGGNGYTFGSGTRLTVV.

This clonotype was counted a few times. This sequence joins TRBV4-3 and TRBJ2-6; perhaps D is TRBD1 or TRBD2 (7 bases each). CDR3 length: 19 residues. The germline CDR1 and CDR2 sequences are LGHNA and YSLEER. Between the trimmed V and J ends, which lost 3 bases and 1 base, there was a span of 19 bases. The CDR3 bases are TGCGCCAGCAGCCAGGCAGGGGGGGCCCTAACTTCTGGGGCCAACGTCCTGACTTTC. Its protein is CASSQAGGALTSGANVLTF.

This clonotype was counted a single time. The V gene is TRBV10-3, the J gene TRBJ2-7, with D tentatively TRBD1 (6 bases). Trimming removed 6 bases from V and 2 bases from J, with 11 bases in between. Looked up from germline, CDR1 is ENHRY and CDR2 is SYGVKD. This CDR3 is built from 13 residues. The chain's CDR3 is CAIRAGVAYEQYF. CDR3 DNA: TGTGCCATCAGGGCAGGGGTCGCCTACGAGCAGTACTTC.

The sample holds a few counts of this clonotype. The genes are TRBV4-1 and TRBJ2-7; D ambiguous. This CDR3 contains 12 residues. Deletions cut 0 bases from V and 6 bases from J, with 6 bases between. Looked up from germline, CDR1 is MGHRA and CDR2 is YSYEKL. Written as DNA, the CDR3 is TGCGCCAGCAGCCAAGATGCGACCGAGCAGTACTTC. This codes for CASSQDATEQYF.

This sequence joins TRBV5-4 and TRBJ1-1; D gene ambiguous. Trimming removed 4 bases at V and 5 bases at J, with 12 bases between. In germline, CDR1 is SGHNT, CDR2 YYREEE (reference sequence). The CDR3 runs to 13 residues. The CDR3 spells CASSPGVVTEAFF. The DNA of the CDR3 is TGTGCCAGCAGCCCTGGAGTTGTAACTGAAGCTTTCTTT.

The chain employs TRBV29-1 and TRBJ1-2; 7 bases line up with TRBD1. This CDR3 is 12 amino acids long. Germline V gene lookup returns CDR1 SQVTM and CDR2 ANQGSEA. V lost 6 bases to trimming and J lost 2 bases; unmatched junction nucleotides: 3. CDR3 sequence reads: CSVRDSNYGYTF. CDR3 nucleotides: TGCAGCGTACGGGACAGCAACTATGGCTACACCTTC.

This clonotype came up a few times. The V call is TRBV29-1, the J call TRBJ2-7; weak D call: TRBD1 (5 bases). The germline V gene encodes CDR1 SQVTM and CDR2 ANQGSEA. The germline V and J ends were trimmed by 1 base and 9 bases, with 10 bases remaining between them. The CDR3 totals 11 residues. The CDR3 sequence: CSVEAGWGQYF. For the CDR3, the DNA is TGCAGCGTTGAAGCAGGGTGGGGGCAGTACTTC.

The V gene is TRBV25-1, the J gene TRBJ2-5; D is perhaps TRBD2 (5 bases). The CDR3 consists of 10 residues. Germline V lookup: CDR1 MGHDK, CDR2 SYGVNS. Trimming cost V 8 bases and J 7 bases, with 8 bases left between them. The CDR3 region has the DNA TGTGCCAGCCGGGCGGGGACCCAGTACTTC. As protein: CASRAGTQYF.

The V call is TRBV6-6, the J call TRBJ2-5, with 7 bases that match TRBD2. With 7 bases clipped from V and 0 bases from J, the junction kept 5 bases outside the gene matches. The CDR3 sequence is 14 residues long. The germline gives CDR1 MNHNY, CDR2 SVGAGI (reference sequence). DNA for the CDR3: TGTGCCAGCACGACTAGCCGCGACCAAGAGACCCAGTACTTC. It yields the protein CASTTSRDQETQYF.

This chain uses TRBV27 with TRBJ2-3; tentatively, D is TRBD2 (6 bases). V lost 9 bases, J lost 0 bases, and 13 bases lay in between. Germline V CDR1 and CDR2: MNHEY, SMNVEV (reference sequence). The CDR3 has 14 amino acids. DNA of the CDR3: TGTGCCAGTTCGAGGAGCGGGAGCACAGATACGCAGTATTTT. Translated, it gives CASSRSGSTDTQYF.

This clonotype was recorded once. As DNA, the CDR3 is TGCAGCGTTGGGGGACTAGTGCCAGATACGCAGTATTTT. Protein sequence: CSVGGLVPDTQYF. The V call is TRBV29-1, the J call TRBJ2-3; 8 bases match TRBD2. V lost 4 bases and J lost 4; bases outside the gene matches: 4. The germline CDR1 and CDR2 sequences are SQVTM and ANQGSEA. This CDR3 is built from 13 residues.

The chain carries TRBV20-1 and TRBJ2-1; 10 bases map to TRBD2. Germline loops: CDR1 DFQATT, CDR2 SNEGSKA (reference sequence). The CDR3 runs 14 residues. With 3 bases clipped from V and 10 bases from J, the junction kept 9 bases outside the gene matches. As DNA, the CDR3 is TGCAGTGCTAGGGGGGCTAGCGGGAGCCAAGAGCAGTTCTTC. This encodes CSARGASGSQEQFF.

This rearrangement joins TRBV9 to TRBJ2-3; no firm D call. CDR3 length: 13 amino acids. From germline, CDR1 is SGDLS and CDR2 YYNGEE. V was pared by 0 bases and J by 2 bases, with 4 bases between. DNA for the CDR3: TGTGCCAGCAGCGTAGACTACACAGATACGCAGTATTTT. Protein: CASSVDYTDTQYF. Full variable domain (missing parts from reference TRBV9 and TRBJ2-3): DSGVTQTPKHLITATGQRVTLRCSPRSGDLSVYWYQQSLDQGLQFLIQYYNGEERAKGNILERFSAQQFPDLHSELNLSSLELGDSALYFCASSVDYTDTQYFGPGTRLTVL.

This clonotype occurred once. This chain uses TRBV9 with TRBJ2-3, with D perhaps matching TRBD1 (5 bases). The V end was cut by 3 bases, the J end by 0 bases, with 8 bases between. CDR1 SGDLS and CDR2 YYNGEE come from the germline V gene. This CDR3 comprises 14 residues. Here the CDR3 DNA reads TGTGCCAGCAGCGAGGGGATTAGCACAGATACGCAGTATTTT. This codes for CASSEGISTDTQYF.

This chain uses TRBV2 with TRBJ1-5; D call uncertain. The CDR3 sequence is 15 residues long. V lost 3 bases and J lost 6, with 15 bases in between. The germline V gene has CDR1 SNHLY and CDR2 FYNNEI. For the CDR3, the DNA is TGTGCCAGCAGTGATAAGTTGGAGGGCACTCAGCCCCAGCATTTT. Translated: CASSDKLEGTQPQHF. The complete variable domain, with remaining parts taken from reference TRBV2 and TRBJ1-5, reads EPEVTQTPSHQVTQMGQEVILRCVPISNHLYFYWYRQILGQKVEFLVSFYNNEISEKSEIFDDQFSVERPDGSNFTLKIRSTKLEDSAMYFCASSDKLEGTQPQHFGDGTRLSIL.

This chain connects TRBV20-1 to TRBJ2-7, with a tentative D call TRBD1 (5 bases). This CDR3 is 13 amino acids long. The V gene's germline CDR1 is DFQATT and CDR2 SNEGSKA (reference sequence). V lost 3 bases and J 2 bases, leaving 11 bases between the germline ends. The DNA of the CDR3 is TGCAGTGCTAGTCAGGACAACCCCTACGAGCAGTACTTC. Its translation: CSASQDNPYEQYF.

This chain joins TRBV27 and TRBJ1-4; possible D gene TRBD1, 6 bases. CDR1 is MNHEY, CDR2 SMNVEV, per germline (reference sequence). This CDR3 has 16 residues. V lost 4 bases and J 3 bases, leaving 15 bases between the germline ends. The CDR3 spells CASSSRSTGPNEKLFF. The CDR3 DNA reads TGTGCCAGCAGTTCCCGGTCGACAGGACCTAATGAAAAACTGTTTTTT. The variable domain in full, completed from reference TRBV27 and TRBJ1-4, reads EAQVTQNPRYLITVTGKKLTVTCSQNMNHEYMSWYRQDPGLGLRQIYYSMNVEVTDKGDVPEGYKVSRKEKRNFPLILESPSPNQTSLYFCASSSRSTGPNEKLFFGSGTQLSVL.

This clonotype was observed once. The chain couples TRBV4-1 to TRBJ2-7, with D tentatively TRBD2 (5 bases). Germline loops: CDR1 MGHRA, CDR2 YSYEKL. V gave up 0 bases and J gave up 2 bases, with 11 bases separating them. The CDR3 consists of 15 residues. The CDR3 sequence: CASSQEASFPYEQYF. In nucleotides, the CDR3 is TGCGCCAGCAGCCAAGAGGCTAGCTTCCCCTACGAGCAGTACTTC.

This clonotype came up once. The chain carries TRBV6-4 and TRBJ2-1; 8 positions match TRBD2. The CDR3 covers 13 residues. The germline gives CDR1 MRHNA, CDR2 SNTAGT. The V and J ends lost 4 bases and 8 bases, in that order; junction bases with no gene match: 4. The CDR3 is CASSVVAGYEQFF. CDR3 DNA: TGTGCCAGCAGTGTCGTAGCGGGATATGAGCAGTTCTTC.